Each of the 7 T cell receptor beta chains below was sequenced from the same sample in a study of Graves' ophthalmopathy and Graves' hyperthyroidism. Investigators amplified TCR beta CDR3 regions from RNA transcripts. Scientists carried out first-round RT-PCR using HTBI primers and then a second-round multiplex PCR. MiXCR, applied by TCRdb to the multiplex PCR reads, yields one record per CDR3 protein. The table records 150,000 to 200,000 distinct CDR3 sequences, 35% to 50% of them present only once. The specimen sequenced was peripheral blood. The receptors originated from a man aged 30-40 years with Graves' ophthalmopathy.

At least ten counts were recorded for this clonotype. This chain uses TRBV6-2 or TRBV6-3 with TRBJ1-1, with 10 bases fitting TRBD1. V was clipped by 4 bases and J by 1 base; unmatched bases: 9. The CDR3 spans 17 residues. From germline, CDR1 is MNHEY and CDR2 SVGEGT. CDR3 DNA: TGTGCCAGCAGTTTACCGGGACAGGGGCCTTCGAACACTGAAGCTTTCTTT. Protein sequence: CASSLPGQGPSNTEAFF.

The sample holds many counts of this clonotype. The V gene is TRBV11-3, the J gene TRBJ2-5; D may be TRBD2 (6 bases). Trimming took 5 bases from V and 0 from J, leaving 13 bases between them. There are 15 residues in the CDR3. CDR1 and CDR2 (germline): SGHNT, YENEEA. CDR3 loop: CASSPPSGHQETQYF. The CDR3 DNA reads TGTGCCAGCAGCCCTCCGAGCGGGCACCAAGAGACCCAGTACTTC.

Many counts were recorded for this clonotype. The chain is built from TRBV10-3 and TRBJ1-5; 7 bases map to TRBD1. Germline CDR1 reads ENHRY; CDR2 reads SYGVKD. Trimming cost V 8 bases and J 5 bases; bases outside gene matches: 15. The CDR3 totals 16 residues. The CDR3 loop reads CAIQKQGDPLDQPQHF. The CDR3 DNA follows: TGTGCCATCCAAAAGCAGGGGGACCCCCTCGATCAGCCCCAGCATTTT.

This clonotype was seen ten or more times. The chain combines TRBV19 with TRBJ1-2, with TRBD1 as a possible D gene (6 bases). The CDR3 runs to 12 residues. Deletions cut 7 bases from V and 2 bases from J, with 8 bases between. Germline V gene data show CDR1 as LNHDA and CDR2 as SQIVND (reference sequence). This CDR3 reads CASKDRNYGYTF. The CDR3 nucleotides read TGTGCCAGTAAAGACAGGAACTATGGCTACACCTTC.

This chain joins TRBV14 and TRBJ2-5; perhaps TRBD2 as D (6 bases). Germline V gene lookup returns CDR1 SGHDN and CDR2 FVKESK. There are 16 residues in the CDR3. Trimming removed 5 bases at V and 1 base at J, with 17 bases between. The CDR3: CASSLSFRTIQETQYF. The CDR3 nucleotides read TGTGCCAGCAGCTTAAGTTTTAGGACTATCCAAGAGACCCAGTACTTC.

The sample holds many counts of this clonotype. The CDR3 bases are TGTGCCAGCAAAAGCGCCGGGACAGTGGAGACCCAGTACTTC. Encoded protein: CASKSAGTVETQYF. The chain combines TRBV12-3 or TRBV12-4 with TRBJ2-5; 7 bases fit TRBD1. V was clipped by 7 bases and J by 5 bases; unmatched bases: 10. The length of the CDR3 is 14 residues.

The chain joins TRBV7-9 to TRBJ1-2; maybe TRBD1 (5 bases). V lost 10 bases to trimming and J lost 8 bases, with 17 bases between them. Germline V gene data show CDR1 as SEHNR and CDR2 as FQNEAQ (reference sequence). The CDR3 length is 12 residues. Here the CDR3 DNA reads TGTGCCACCGAGGGAGGGGATCGGGGCTACACCTTC. Translation: CATEGGDRGYTF.